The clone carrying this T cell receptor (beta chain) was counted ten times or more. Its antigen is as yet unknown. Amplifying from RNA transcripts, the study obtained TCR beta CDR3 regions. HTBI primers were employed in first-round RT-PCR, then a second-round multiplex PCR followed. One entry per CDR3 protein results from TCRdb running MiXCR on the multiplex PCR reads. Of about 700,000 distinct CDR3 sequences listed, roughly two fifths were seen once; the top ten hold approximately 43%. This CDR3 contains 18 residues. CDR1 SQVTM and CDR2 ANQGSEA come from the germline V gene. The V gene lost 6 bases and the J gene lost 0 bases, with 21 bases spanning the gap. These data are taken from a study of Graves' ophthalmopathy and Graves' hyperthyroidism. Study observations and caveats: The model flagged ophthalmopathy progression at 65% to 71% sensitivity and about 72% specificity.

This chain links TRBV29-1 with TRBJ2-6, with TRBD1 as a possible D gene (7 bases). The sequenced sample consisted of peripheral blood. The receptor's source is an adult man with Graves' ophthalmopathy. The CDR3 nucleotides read TGCAGCGTCACGGAGGACAGGACTATAAGCTCTGGGGCCAACGTCCTGACTTTC. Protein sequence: CSVTEDRTISSGANVLTF.